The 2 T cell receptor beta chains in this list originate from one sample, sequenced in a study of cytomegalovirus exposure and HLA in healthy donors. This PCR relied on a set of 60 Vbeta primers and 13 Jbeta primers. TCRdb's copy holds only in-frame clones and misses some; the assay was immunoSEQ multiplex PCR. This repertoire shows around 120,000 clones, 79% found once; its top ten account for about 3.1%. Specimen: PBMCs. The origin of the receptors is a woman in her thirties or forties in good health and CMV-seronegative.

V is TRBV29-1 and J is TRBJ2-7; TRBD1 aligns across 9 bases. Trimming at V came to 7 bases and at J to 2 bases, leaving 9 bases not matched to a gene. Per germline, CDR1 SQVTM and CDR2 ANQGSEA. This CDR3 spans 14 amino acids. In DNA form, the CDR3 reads TGCAGCGGGGAAGGGACAGGGAGACCCTACGAGCAGTACTTC. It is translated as CSGEGTGRPYEQYF.

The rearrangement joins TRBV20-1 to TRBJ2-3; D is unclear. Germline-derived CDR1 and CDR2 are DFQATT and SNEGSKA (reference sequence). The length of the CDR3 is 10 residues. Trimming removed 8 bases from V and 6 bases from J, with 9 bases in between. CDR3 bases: TGCAGTCCTCTAACTGATACGCAGTATTTT. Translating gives CSPLTDTQYF.